These 31 T cell receptor beta chains originate from one sample sequenced in a study of OX40 agonist ivuxolimab in advanced cancers. The assay was immunoSEQ multiplex PCR, and TCRdb's table has in-frame clones only and misses some. The repertoire holds tens of thousands of clones, with roughly 88% as singletons. The sample in question was CD4+ or CD8+ T cells sorted from blood, obtained in a trial of the OX40 agonist ivuxolimab. The source of these receptors is an adult with an advanced solid tumor such as melanoma, head and neck, liver or kidney cancer.

This clone has a handful of counts. This chain uses TRBV11-2 with TRBJ2-7; 9 bases line up with TRBD1. This CDR3 spans 16 amino acids. With V trimmed by 0 bases and J by 3 bases, 6 bases remained unmatched. CDR1 and CDR2 (germline): SGHAT, FQNNGV. In DNA, the CDR3 is TGTGCCAGCAGCTTAGATCCGGGACAGGGTGTCTACGAGCAGTACTTC. It yields the protein CASSLDPGQGVYEQYF.

The gene calls are TRBV5-8 and TRBJ1-5, with D maybe TRBD1 (5 bases). This CDR3 comprises 16 residues. The germline V gene encodes CDR1 SGHTS and CDR2 YDEGEE. Trimming pared 4 bases from V and 4 bases from J, leaving 18 bases between. The CDR3 coding sequence is TGTGCCAGCAGCCGGGGCACGGGTTGGGCAAATCAGCCCCAGCATTTT. The encoded protein is CASSRGTGWANQPQHF.

The chain carries TRBV7-3 and TRBJ2-3; no reliable D call. Trimming removed 1 base from V and 6 bases from J, with 11 bases in between. The CDR3 spans 14 residues. CDR1 is SGHTA, CDR2 FQGTGA, per germline. CDR3 protein: CASSLRRRADTQYF. The CDR3 nucleotides are TGTGCCAGCAGCTTAAGGCGTCGCGCGGATACGCAGTATTTT.

The chain combines TRBV27 with TRBJ1-2; possible D gene TRBD1, 6 bases. This CDR3 contains 13 residues. CDR1 and CDR2 (germline): MNHEY, SMNVEV (reference sequence). Trimming cost V 3 bases and J 8 bases, with 13 bases left between them. CDR3 in amino acids: CASSLGTGQGYTF. The CDR3 DNA is TGTGCCAGCAGTTTGGGAACAGGGCAGGGCTACACCTTC.

The rearrangement uses TRBV11-2 and TRBJ1-3, with D hard to call. V shed 5 bases and J shed 3 bases, with 14 bases lying between them. The germline CDR1 and CDR2 sequences are SGHAT and FQNNGV. This CDR3 has 15 amino acids. The CDR3 loop is CASSQGGRNGNTIYF. DNA for the CDR3: TGTGCCAGCAGCCAAGGAGGGCGTAATGGAAACACCATATATTTT.

The V gene is TRBV7-9, the J gene TRBJ1-1; no definite D call. The V gene lost 10 bases and the J gene lost 1 base, with 7 bases spanning the gap. The germline V gene encodes CDR1 SEHNR and CDR2 FQNEAQ (reference sequence). The CDR3 totals 11 residues. The CDR3 coding sequence is TGTGCCACCGGGGAGAACACTGAAGCTTTCTTT. Amino acids: CATGENTEAFF. Combining the CDR3 with reference TRBV7-9 and TRBJ1-1 gives the whole variable domain DTGVSQNPRHKITKRGQNVTFRCDPISEHNRLYWYRQTLGQGPEFLTYFQNEAQLEKSRLLSDRFSAERPKGSFSTLEIQRTEQGDSAMYLCATGENTEAFFGQGTRLTVV.

The chain recombines TRBV11-3 with TRBJ2-1; unclear D gene. The CDR3 length is 15 residues. Germline V gene lookup returns CDR1 SGHNT and CDR2 YENEEA. Trimming pared 2 bases from V and 7 bases from J, leaving 15 bases between. The CDR3 loop reads CASSLNSGLRNEQFF. The CDR3 DNA follows: TGTGCCAGCAGCTTAAATTCCGGCCTTAGGAATGAGCAGTTCTTC.

V and J are TRBV7-3 and TRBJ2-3; 10 bases are a match to TRBD2. Germline V gene data show CDR1 as SGHTA and CDR2 as FQGTGA. The junction had 3 bases not matched to a gene; V was cut back by 5 bases and J by 4 bases. This CDR3 spans 14 amino acids. The CDR3 coding sequence is TGTGCCAGCAGCCTGGGGACTAGCGCAGATACGCAGTATTTT. Translation: CASSLGTSADTQYF.

The chain couples TRBV28 to TRBJ1-4; D call uncertain. Germline CDR1 and CDR2: MDHEN and SYDVKM. This CDR3 comprises 13 residues. Trimming cost V 8 bases and J 12 bases, with 19 bases left between them. CDR3 DNA sequence: TGTGCCAGCCGTGCCTTTGCAAACGGTCAACTGTTTTTT. It specifies CASRAFANGQLFF.

The V gene is TRBV6-6, the J gene TRBJ1-2, with D maybe TRBD1 (5 bases). Trimming took 8 bases from V and 4 from J, leaving 17 bases between them. Germline CDR1 reads MNHNY; CDR2 reads SVGAGI (reference sequence). The CDR3 consists of 14 residues. CDR3 sequence reads: CASRERGRFYGYTF. The CDR3 nucleotides read TGTGCCAGCCGCGAGAGGGGCAGGTTCTATGGCTACACCTTC.

The rearrangement links TRBV6-4 to TRBJ2-3; tentative D call: TRBD2 (6 bases). The CDR3 runs to 13 residues. CDR1 is MRHNA, CDR2 SNTAGT, per germline. V dropped 6 bases and J dropped 1 base, with 8 bases sitting between them. CDR3 sequence reads: CASRRDRTDTQYF. In nucleotides, the CDR3 is TGTGCCAGCAGGCGGGACCGCACAGATACGCAGTATTTT.

This clone was detected a few times. The V and J genes are TRBV11-2 and TRBJ2-3; D gene ambiguous. Trimming stripped 1 base from V and 11 bases from J, with 10 bases between. From germline, CDR1 is SGHAT and CDR2 FQNNGV. The CDR3 loop spans 12 amino acids. The CDR3 region has the DNA TGTGCCAGCAGCTTAGGGGCCCTCGAGCAGTATTTT. As protein: CASSLGALEQYF.

The chain links TRBV28 to TRBJ2-7; TRBD2 matches at 7 bases. J was trimmed by 3 bases and V by 3 bases; bases with no gene match: 5. This CDR3 has 14 amino acids. CDR1 MDHEN and CDR2 SYDVKM come from the germline V gene. This CDR3 is CASSLPGDYYEQYF. CDR3 in DNA: TGTGCCAGCAGTTTGCCCGGGGACTACTACGAGCAGTACTTC.

J is TRBJ2-3 and V is TRBV5-5; D not certain. There are 13 residues in the CDR3. CDR1 SGHKS and CDR2 YYEKEE come from the germline V gene (reference sequence). V lost 1 base, J lost 0 bases, and 3 bases lay in between. CDR3 sequence (DNA): TGTGCCAGCAGCTTGACTAGCACAGATACGCAGTATTTT. Protein: CASSLTSTDTQYF.

The CDR3 spells CAIGAGAGDGETQYF. CDR3 nucleotide sequence: TGTGCCATAGGTGCGGGGGCGGGAGACGGGGAGACCCAGTACTTC. The rearrangement links TRBV10-3 to TRBJ2-5, with TRBD2 as a possible D gene (7 bases). The V gene lost 9 bases and the J gene lost 5 bases, with 22 bases spanning the gap. The CDR3 is made up of 15 amino acids. Germline CDR1 reads ENHRY; CDR2 reads SYGVKD.

The rearrangement joins TRBV5-1 to TRBJ2-7; D is possibly TRBD1 (6 bases). The CDR3 extends over 13 amino acids. V was trimmed by 3 bases and J by 5 bases, leaving 12 bases between them. In germline, CDR1 is SGHRS, CDR2 YFSETQ. The CDR3 here is CASSYGTSHEQYF. The CDR3 bases are TGCGCCAGCAGCTACGGGACATCCCACGAGCAGTACTTC.

DNA of the CDR3: TGTGCCAGCAGTCTCCGGGACAGGGAAAATGAAAAACTGTTTTTT. It codes for CASSLRDRENEKLFF. This rearrangement joins TRBV7-8 to TRBJ1-4; TRBD1 matches at 9 bases. V trimming: 6 bases; J trimming: 5 bases; junction bases outside the gene matches: 7. CDR1 is SGHVS, CDR2 FQNEAQ, per germline. The CDR3 runs to 15 residues.

The rearrangement joins TRBV14 to TRBJ1-3; the match to TRBD1 covers 7 bases. This CDR3 has 20 amino acids. Unmatched junction bases numbered 15, after V lost 1 base and J lost 0 bases. Germline CDR1 reads SGHDN; CDR2 reads FVKESK. The CDR3 loop reads CASSQVRTGLLRSSGNTIYF. CDR3 DNA: TGTGCCAGCAGCCAAGTTCGGACAGGATTATTACGGAGCTCTGGAAACACCATATATTTT.

This clone was counted only a few times. The J gene is TRBJ2-1, the V gene TRBV14, with D perhaps TRBD2 (6 bases). V lost 0 bases and J lost 6, with 15 bases in between. The germline V gene encodes CDR1 SGHDN and CDR2 FVKESK. This CDR3 has 16 residues. The CDR3: CASSQEFGGAANEQFF. In DNA, the CDR3 is TGTGCCAGCAGCCAAGAATTTGGAGGGGCGGCCAATGAGCAGTTCTTC. Complete variable domain (other parts from reference TRBV14 and TRBJ2-1): EAGVTQFPSHSVIEKGQTVTLRCDPISGHDNLYWYRRVMGKEIKFLLHFVKESKQDESGMPNNRFLAERTGGTYSTLKVQPAELEDSGVYFCASSQEFGGAANEQFFGPGTRLTVL.

Worth noting for this clone: Compared with germline, one end of the junction differs, possibly owing to a read error. This chain connects TRBV7-7 to TRBJ1-3; D is possibly TRBD1 (5 bases). The CDR3 has 15 amino acids. CDR1 is SSHAT, CDR2 FNYEAQ, per germline (reference sequence). The CDR3 region is CASSLDGGAGNTIYF. Written as DNA, the CDR3 is TGTGCTAGCAGCTTAGATGGAGGGGCTGGAAACACCATATATTTT.

The chain employs TRBV7-8 and TRBJ2-2, with TRBD2 matching over 8 bases. The V and J ends lost 1 base and 1 base, in that order; junction bases with no gene match: 11. Germline CDR1 reads SGHVS; CDR2 reads FQNEAQ. The CDR3 runs to 19 residues. CDR3: CASSLVVIALAGNTGELFF. CDR3 in DNA: TGTGCCAGCAGCTTAGTGGTGATCGCTCTAGCGGGGAACACCGGGGAGCTGTTTTTT.

CDR3 coding DNA: TGTGCCAGCAGTTTTAAGGGACAGACAGGGATCAATCAGCCCCAGCATTTT. Amino acid sequence: CASSFKGQTGINQPQHF. The chain carries TRBV28 and TRBJ1-5; 7 nucleotides line up with TRBD1. J was trimmed by 3 bases and V by 3 bases; bases with no gene match: 11. The CDR3 contains 17 residues. The germline gives CDR1 MDHEN, CDR2 SYDVKM.

The V call is TRBV9, the J call TRBJ2-1; 8 bases map to TRBD1. V lost 2 bases, J lost 5 bases, and 6 bases stayed unmatched. The CDR3 sequence is 15 residues long. In germline, CDR1 is SGDLS, CDR2 YYNGEE. In nucleotides, the CDR3 is TGTGCCAGCAGCGTCGAAGGACAGGGTAACAATGAGCAGTTCTTC. Encoded protein: CASSVEGQGNNEQFF.

The chain couples TRBV7-8 to TRBJ2-3; 11 positions agree with TRBD1. The germline gives CDR1 SGHVS, CDR2 FQNEAQ. With 8 bases clipped from V and 7 bases from J, the junction kept 11 bases outside the gene matches. This CDR3 region has 15 residues. The CDR3: CASLPTGTGGNTQYF. CDR3 sequence (DNA): TGTGCCAGCCTACCAACGGGGACAGGGGGAAATACGCAGTATTTT.

This clone turned up a few times. The chain is built from TRBV7-8 and TRBJ2-3; 7 nucleotides line up with TRBD2. V shed 5 bases and J 4 bases; nucleotides not matched to a gene: 3. This CDR3 has 13 residues. Germline loops: CDR1 SGHVS, CDR2 FQNEAQ. CDR3 in DNA: TGTGCCAGCAGCCTTACTAGCGCAGATACGCAGTATTTT. It is translated as CASSLTSADTQYF.

The chain couples TRBV11-2 to TRBJ1-6; 9 bases align to TRBD1. The CDR3 totals 14 residues. Germline V gene data show CDR1 as SGHAT and CDR2 as FQNNGV. The V gene end was trimmed by 3 bases and the J gene end by 7 bases; junction bases not matched to a gene: 1. CDR3 sequence: CASSFGQGNSPLHF. CDR3 coding DNA: TGTGCCAGCAGCTTCGGACAGGGGAATTCACCCCTCCACTTT.

CDR3 DNA sequence: TGTGCTAGTGGTTCGGGGCCCCCCTACAATGAGCAGTTCTTC. This encodes CASGSGPPYNEQFF. The chain combines TRBV12-5 with TRBJ2-1; possibly TRBD1 or TRBD2 for D (5 bases each). V was clipped by 4 bases and J by 2 bases, with 9 bases between them. Germline-derived CDR1 and CDR2 are LGHNT and FRNRAP. CDR3 length equals 14 residues.

The genes are TRBV5-1 and TRBJ2-5; D call uncertain. V was clipped by 1 base and J by 5 bases, with 3 bases between them. Germline CDR1 reads SGHRS; CDR2 reads YFSETQ. The CDR3 is 11 amino acids. The CDR3, as DNA: TGCGCCAGCAGCTTGAAGGAGACCCAGTACTTC. Translating gives CASSLKETQYF.

This clone is a singleton in its sample. The V gene is TRBV10-3, the J gene TRBJ1-3; no reliable D call. Trimming cost V 0 bases and J 4 bases, with 7 bases left between them. CDR3 length: 14 amino acids. Germline lookup yields CDR1 ENHRY and CDR2 SYGVKD. The chain's CDR3 is CAISESSSGNTIYF. The CDR3 DNA sequence: TGTGCCATCAGTGAGTCGTCCTCAGGAAACACCATATATTTT.

The CDR3 DNA follows: TGTGCCAGCAGCTTAGATCGGGCCAGTCGGAATCAGCCCCAGCATTTT. Amino acids: CASSLDRASRNQPQHF. The V call is TRBV11-2, the J call TRBJ1-5; no firm D call. The CDR3 extends over 16 amino acids. V was cut by 0 bases and J by 4 bases, with 13 bases left in between. The germline gives CDR1 SGHAT, CDR2 FQNNGV.

This chain uses TRBV6-1 with TRBJ1-2; D gene uncertain. The CDR3 runs 15 residues. Germline V CDR1 and CDR2: MNHNS, SASEGT. The V gene lost 5 bases and the J gene lost 6 bases, with 19 bases spanning the gap. The DNA for the CDR3 is TGTGCCAGCAGTCTCCGGACGGAGTCTAAAGATGGCTACACCTTC. This gives the protein CASSLRTESKDGYTF.